This T cell receptor beta chain was identified in a study of T cell clusters in autoimmune cytopenias. One tube held mixed TRB-A and TRB-B primer pools for touch-down PCR. With the multiplex PCR reads reprocessed, TCRdb shows one record per CDR3 protein and no DNA. This repertoire includes 14,000 to 15,000 distinct CDR3 sequences. The CDR3 sequence is 14 residues long. Germline V gives CDR1 GTSNPN, CDR2 SVGIG (reference sequence). Tens of thousands of genome equivalents of blood DNA were amplified for TRB. The sample was also reused in another study, on T cell repertoires in aging, cancer and after chemotherapy. That study reports: The repertoire data cannot show anything about immunological memory following chemotherapy.

The sequence was collected from a human donor in good health. Sequencing input: peripheral blood. The V gene is TRBV30, the J gene TRBJ2-2; TCRdb selects TRBD1, and the lack of DNA leaves this call unchecked. CDR3 sequence: CASKGGGIFGELFF.